This TCR beta chain was obtained from a study of vaccination effects on CD4 cells after COVID-19. Generated by immunoSEQ multiplex PCR, the TCRdb table keeps only in-frame clones and is missing some. The sample lists approximately 30,000 clones; about four fifths were seen once. Antigen-specific CD4+ T cells were first expanded with viral peptide pools by the ViraFEST assay and only then sequenced. CD4+ T cell isolation took place after approximately 11 days of culture. Each participant was administered two doses of either the BNT162b2 or the mRNA-1273 vaccine. As concerns this clone: Its antigen is as yet unknown.

The V end lost 2 bases, the J end lost 1 base, and 13 bases lay between the germline ends. The CDR3 loop spans 16 amino acids. Looked up from germline, CDR1 is MGHDK and CDR2 is SYGVNS. This sequence was found in a human donor who received a COVID-19 vaccine. Some clones in this sample may be carry-over from other donors' samples. The chain has TRBV25-1 and TRBJ2-3; D may be TRBD1 (5 bases). The input for sequencing was CD4+ T cells from PBMCs cultured with HCoV-NL63 spike peptides, taken after COVID-19 vaccination. CDR3 in amino acids: CASSEIQGRGTDTQYF. CDR3 coding DNA: TGTGCCAGCAGTGAAATCCAGGGCCGGGGCACAGATACGCAGTATTTT.